The clone carrying this T cell receptor beta chain was seen repeatedly, ten times or more. TCRdb ran MiXCR on the 5' RACE reads and lists one entry per CDR3 protein. The data show tens of thousands of distinct CDR3 sequences, about 5.3% seen once. Germline V CDR1 and CDR2: DFQATT, SNEGSKA (reference sequence). V was shortened by 1 base and J by 0 bases, with 13 bases between the two germline ends. CDR3 length: 16 amino acids. The sample's time point: blood at routine non-recurrence follow-up after resection. This entry belongs to a study of spatial heterogeneity in lung cancer. Study information: Raw-read counts averaged over ten per unique TCR and UMI combination.

Sequencing was performed on PBMCs, taken at follow-up. The TCR originated in a female donor with early-stage non-small cell lung cancer. The V call is TRBV20-1, the J call TRBJ1-5; D not resolved. CDR3 protein: CSARVVSMYSNQPQHF. Written as DNA, the CDR3 is TGCAGTGCTAGAGTAGTTAGCATGTATAGCAATCAGCCCCAGCATTTT.